This record covers a single TCR beta chain. The sample belongs to a study of blood T cell repertoires in COVID-19. About the research overall: The samples span acute and convalescent COVID-19 from the United States, Italy and Spain. PBMCs, B-cell-depleted T cells, or T cells provided the cDNA or gDNA that made up the material.

How the authors handled the data: Amplification with reference gene primers provided the estimates of nucleated cell counts. Repertoires were generated with immunoSEQ multiplex PCR, while TCRdb's copy carries only in-frame clones and drops some. The D gene and trimming were derived from the DNA, and the V and J assignments and clone size from that table. The table has just over 95,000 clones, 81% seen once. V lost 1 base and J lost 5, with 8 bases in between. CDR1 is MNHNS, CDR2 SASEGT, per germline. The CDR3 has 13 residues. This TCR was recovered from a man aged 60-69 years with acute or convalescent COVID-19. This sequence joins TRBV6-1 and TRBJ1-1; unclear D gene. Sequencing was carried out using peripheral blood. CDR3 nucleotide sequence: TGTGCCAGCAGTGAAGTTACGGGAACTGAAGCTTTCTTT. It encodes CASSEVTGTEAFF.